This TCR beta chain appears in the sequencing data of a study of shared clonotypes between healthy human individuals. General observations from the study: A generally larger estimated richness was seen in naive subsets than in memory subsets. Clonotype sharing among donors, it was expected, would be affected by sequencing depth.

Naive CD8 isolation took CD45RO-negative cells positively selected for CCR7 and excluded terminally differentiated effector memory CD45RA+ cells. J was trimmed by 6 bases and V by 8 bases; bases with no gene match: 12. Germline V gene lookup returns CDR1 SNHLY and CDR2 FYNNEI. This CDR3 is built from 15 residues. Each PCR replicate from the sorted subsets contained about 180 ng DNA, which is 25,000 to 30,000 T cell genomes. Method: immunoSEQ multiplex PCR; TCRdb's copy keeps in-frame clones and lacks some. The data show 700,000 to 950,000 clones, 90% to 97% seen once. In regard to this clone: Its antigen is not identified.

Sample: naive CD8+ T cells sorted from blood. The rearrangement joins TRBV2 to TRBJ1-4, with 7 bases matching TRBD1. The sequence came from a man younger than 40 in good health. The CDR3, as DNA: TGTGCCAGCGTACCAGGGGGAAGAGGGGATGAAAAACTGTTTTTT. It is translated as CASVPGGRGDEKLFF.